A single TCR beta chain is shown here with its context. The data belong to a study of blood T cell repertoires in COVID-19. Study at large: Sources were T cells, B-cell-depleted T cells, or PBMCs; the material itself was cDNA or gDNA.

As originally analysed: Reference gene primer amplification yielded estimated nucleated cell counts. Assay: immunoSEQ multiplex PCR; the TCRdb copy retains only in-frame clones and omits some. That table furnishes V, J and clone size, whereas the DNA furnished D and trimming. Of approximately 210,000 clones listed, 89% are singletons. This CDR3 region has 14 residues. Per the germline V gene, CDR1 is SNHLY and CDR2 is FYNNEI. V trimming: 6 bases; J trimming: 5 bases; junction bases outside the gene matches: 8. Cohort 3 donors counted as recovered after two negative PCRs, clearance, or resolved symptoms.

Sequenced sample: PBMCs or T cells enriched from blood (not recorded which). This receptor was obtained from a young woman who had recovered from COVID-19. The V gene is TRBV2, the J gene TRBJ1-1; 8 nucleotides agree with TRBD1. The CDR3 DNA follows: TGTGCCAGCAGATCCGACAGGGGAGGAACTGAAGCTTTCTTT. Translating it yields CASRSDRGGTEAFF.